This T cell receptor (beta chain) emerged from a study of blood T cell repertoires in COVID-19. Those who participated ranged in age from roughly 18 to 90 years and resided in about two dozen US areas. The length of the CDR3 is 14 residues. Germline-derived CDR1 and CDR2 are LNHDA and SQIVND (reference sequence). The V and J ends lost 3 bases and 4 bases respectively, with 9 bases between them. Profiled with immunoSEQ multiplex PCR; TCRdb holds only in-frame clones, not every one. The data hold a few hundred thousand clones, with 88% observed a single time. The chain uses TRBV19 and TRBJ1-4; D is unresolved. Sequencing was performed on PBMCs or T cells enriched from blood (not recorded which). The TCR originated in a woman aged 35 to 49 with acute COVID-19. Here the CDR3 DNA reads TGTGCCAGTAGTATCCGTGGAGGTAATGAAAAACTGTTTTTT. It translates to CASSIRGGNEKLFF.